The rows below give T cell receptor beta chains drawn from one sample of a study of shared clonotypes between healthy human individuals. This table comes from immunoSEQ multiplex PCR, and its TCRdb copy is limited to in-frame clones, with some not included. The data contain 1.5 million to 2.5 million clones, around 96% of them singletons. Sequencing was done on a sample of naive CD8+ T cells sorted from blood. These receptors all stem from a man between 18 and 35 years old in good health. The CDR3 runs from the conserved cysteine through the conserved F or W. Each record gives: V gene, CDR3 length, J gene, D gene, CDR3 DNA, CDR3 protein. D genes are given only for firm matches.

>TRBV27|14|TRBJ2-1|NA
TGTGCCAGCAGTCGCTCCGACCCCTACAATGAGCAGTTCTTC
CASSRSDPYNEQFF
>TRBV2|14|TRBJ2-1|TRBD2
TGTGCCAGCAGCGTAGCGGGAGAGAGCAATGAGCAGTTCTTC
CASSVAGESNEQFF
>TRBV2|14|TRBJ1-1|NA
TGTGCCAGCAGTGATGGTGCAGGGGTCTCGGAAGCTTTCTTT
CASSDGAGVSEAFF
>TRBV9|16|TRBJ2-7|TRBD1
TGTGCCAGCAGCGGAAGCTTCCAGGGGGATCCCTACGAGCAGTACTTC
CASSGSFQGDPYEQYF
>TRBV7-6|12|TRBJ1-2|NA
TGTGCCAGCAGCTTAGATAACTATGGCTACACCTTC
CASSLDNYGYTF
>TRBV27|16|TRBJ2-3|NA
TGTGCCAGCAGTCCCCCGAACGGGGGGAGGGGGGATACGCAGTATTTT
CASSPPNGGRGDTQYF
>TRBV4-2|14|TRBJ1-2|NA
TGTGCCAGCAGCCAAGAGCAGGATAACTATGGCTACACCTTC
CASSQEQDNYGYTF
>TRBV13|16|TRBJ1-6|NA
TGTGCCAGCGCTTTAGCCGGGGACCCATATAATTCACCCCTCCACTTT
CASALAGDPYNSPLHF
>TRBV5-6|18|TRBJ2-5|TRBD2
TGTGCCAGCAGCTTGGTTTTTGCGAGCGGGGGGCGCCGAAAGACCCAGTACTTC
CASSLVFASGGRRKTQYF
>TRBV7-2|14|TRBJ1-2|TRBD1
TGTGCCAGCAGCTTAGGGTTCAGGGGGTATGGCTACACCTTC
CASSLGFRGYGYTF
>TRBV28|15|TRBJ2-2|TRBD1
TGTGCCAGCACCTCCGGGACAGTAAACACCGGGGAGCTGTTTTTT
CASTSGTVNTGELFF
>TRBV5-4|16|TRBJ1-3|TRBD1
TGTGCCAGCAGCTTGGGACAGGGGGCAACTGGAAACACCATATATTTT
CASSLGQGATGNTIYF
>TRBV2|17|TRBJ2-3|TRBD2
TGTGCCAGCAGTGAAAGCCTAGCGGGACCCGGCACAGATACGCAGTATTTT
CASSESLAGPGTDTQYF
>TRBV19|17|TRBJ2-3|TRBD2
TGTGCCAGTAGTACAGGACTAGCGGGGGAGAACACAGATACGCAGTATTTT
CASSTGLAGENTDTQYF
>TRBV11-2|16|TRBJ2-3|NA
TGTGCCAGCAGCTTAGTATACGGTCAGGGTCTAGATACGCAGTATTTT
CASSLVYGQGLDTQYF
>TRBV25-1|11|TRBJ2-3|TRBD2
TGTGCCAGCAGGGGGGGGGACGCGGAGTATTTT
CASRGGDAEYF
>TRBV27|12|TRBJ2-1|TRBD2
TGTGCCAGCAGCAAACTAGCGGGTGAGCAGTTCTTC
CASSKLAGEQFF
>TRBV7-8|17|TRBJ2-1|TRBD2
TGTGCCAGCAGCCCGGGACTAGCGGGAGGTCCCTACAATGAGCAGTTCTTC
CASSPGLAGGPYNEQFF